The clone carrying this TCR beta chain was counted many times. Its cognate antigen is unknown. The data belong to a study of T cells in Graves' hyperthyroidism and ophthalmopathy. Study results and limitations: The blood repertoire included most of the expanded thyroid clonotypes above 0.001.

Thyroid ultrasound and orbital computed tomography, with clinical symptoms and serum thyroxine and TRAb, informed diagnoses. The CDR3 consists of 13 residues. The V and J ends lost 2 bases and 2 bases respectively, with 7 bases between them. CDR1 and CDR2 from the germline V gene are SGHVS and FNYEAQ. From RNA transcripts, TCR beta CDR3 regions were amplified. RT-PCR in the first round (using the HTBI primer set) targeted the TCR CDR3. TCRdb re-called the multiplex PCR reads through MiXCR, storing one row per CDR3 protein. The data contain approximately 430,000 distinct CDR3 sequences, around 15% of them singletons.

This receptor was obtained from a man aged 18 to 30 with Graves' ophthalmopathy. The sample was blood. This sequence joins TRBV7-6 and TRBJ2-7; D call uncertain. The chain's CDR3 is CASSLNAAYEQYF. DNA for the CDR3: TGTGCCAGCAGCTTAAACGCGGCCTACGAGCAGTACTTC.